This entry is about one T cell receptor beta chain. Its target is unknown. These data are taken from a study of cytomegalovirus exposure and HLA in healthy donors. Findings and caveats of the study: Later analysis identified a missense DCLRE1C variant that was linked to TCR beta V- and J-gene trimming. Most TCR beta V segments were productive about 90% or about 30% of the time in an earlier analysis. Some TCR beta chains (around 160 of them) were listed as cytomegalovirus-associated. Sequencing probably produced one cluster of sequence variants that were highly shared.

Per germline, CDR1 SGHRS and CDR2 YFSETQ. The CDR3 spans 16 residues. The J segment lost 4 bases and the V segment lost 2 bases, leaving 7 bases of the junction unmatched. Vbeta (60) and Jbeta (13) primers were used in the PCR. Profiling relied on immunoSEQ multiplex PCR, and the TCRdb table lists in-frame clones only, not all of them. The sample holds fewer than 200,000 clones; 10% to 15% are singletons and the top ten take 7.8%. The source of this sequence is a man aged 50 to 60 in good health and CMV-seropositive. The chain has TRBV5-1 and TRBJ2-5, with 11 bases that match TRBD2. Sequenced input: PBMCs. The CDR3 here is CASSLRLAGGTETQYF. The CDR3 coding sequence is TGCGCCAGCAGCTTACGTCTAGCGGGGGGTACAGAGACCCAGTACTTC.